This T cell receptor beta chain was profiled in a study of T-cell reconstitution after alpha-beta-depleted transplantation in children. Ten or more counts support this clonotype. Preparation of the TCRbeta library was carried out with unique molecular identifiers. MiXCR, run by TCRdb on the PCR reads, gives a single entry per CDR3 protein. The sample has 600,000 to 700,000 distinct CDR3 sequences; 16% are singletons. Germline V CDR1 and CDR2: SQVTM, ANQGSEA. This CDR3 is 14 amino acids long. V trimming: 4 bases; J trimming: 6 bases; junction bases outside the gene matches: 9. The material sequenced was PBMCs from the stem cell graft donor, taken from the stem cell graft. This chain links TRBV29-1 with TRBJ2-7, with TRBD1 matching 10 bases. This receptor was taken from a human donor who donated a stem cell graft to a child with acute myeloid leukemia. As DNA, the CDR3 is TGCAGCGTTGCCGTAGGGACAGGGGCTTCCGAGCAGTACTTC. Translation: CSVAVGTGASEQYF.